The T cell receptor (beta chain) described here comes from a study of neoadjuvant anti-PD-1 for oral cavity cancer (TCRdb year 2021). Study-level background: Before undergoing curative-intent surgical resection, most patients got three to four biweekly nivolumab doses at 3 mg/kg. Patients who did not progress were given a fourth nivolumab dose at about day 43 and had definitive surgical resection on days 50-56. Under RECIST 1.1, a patient counted as a responder if showing complete response, partial response or stable disease, and as a non-responder if showing progression. There were about a dozen patients in the parent correlative cohort, and the response rate was roughly 34%. Points the paper makes about the study in general: Higher pretreatment blood Treg/Th17 ratios correlated with both higher pretreatment blood TCRbeta clonality and lower post-treatment tumor TCRbeta clonality. TCR analyses included only a few patients per response group, and the authors called for larger cohorts for validation. After neoadjuvant nivolumab, non-responders showed significantly higher T cell clonality (Gini index) in PBMCs than responders did.

For deep sequencing of PBMC libraries, mostly 480 ng of input genomic DNA was used, and six replicates were run per sample. TCRbeta libraries were prepared with the immunoSEQ hsTCRbeta kit according to the manufacturer's instructions. An Illumina NovaSeq 6000 S4 flow cell was used to sequence the final libraries, which had first been combined to 3 nM. In the source study's methods: The immunoSEQ Analyzer handled quality control and preprocessing of the raw data. The analysis was restricted to productive rearrangements, with each unique CDR3 amino acid sequence defining a clonotype. Repertoire clonality was estimated as the Gini-Simpson index, which was computed with the R package tcR. Gini indices were compared with Student's t test, and associations with tumor size change were assessed by Pearson correlation. TCRdb retrieved this table from immuneACCESS and kept in-frame rearrangements only. Not all clones are present; in checked studies, unresolved V genes account for under half, and no reason is known for the remainder. D and trimming were read from the DNA, whereas the V and J calls and clone size are those reported in that table. Within this sample are approximately 83,000 clones, with 84% of them counted one time only. The ten largest make up over 2.5% of the sample.

About this clone: This receptor's antigen is unknown. No much larger clone is present one base from it, and per-base qualities are unavailable.

Read against the paper, the sample's time point label means: before neoadjuvant nivolumab. The patients had newly diagnosed stage II-IVA oral cavity squamous cell carcinoma and had not received any prior systemic or radiation treatment. The cohort was made up of patients with locally advanced, HPV-negative oral cavity squamous cell carcinoma. No culture maintenance or expansion was done, as the peripheral blood mononuclear cells went straight to analysis. Samples came from a longitudinal correlative study of a single-arm phase II trial of neoadjuvant nivolumab in oral cavity squamous cell carcinoma. Subject-matched pre- and post-treatment PBMCs and tumors from three responders and three non-responders underwent genomic DNA-based TCRbeta sequencing. Peripheral blood mononuclear cells were collected once before nivolumab treatment and again after treatment, at the time of surgery. The Maxwell RSC DNA from Cells kit was used to isolate genomic DNA from PBMCs.

V and J lose 5 bases and 0 bases, and a span of 8 bases separates them. The CDR3 sequence holds 14 residues, the cysteine and phenylalanine included. CDR3 DNA only is kept here, 42 bases in frame from base 1. CDR1 and CDR2 were assigned from the germline V gene (reference sequence) as MNHEY and SMNVEV. The source of this sequence is a person between 40 and 79 years old with oral cavity squamous cell carcinoma. The rearrangement joined TRBV27 to TRBJ1-5, with the D gene call left open. Sequencing was performed on PBMCs, taken before nivolumab (anti-PD-1) treatment. The bases read TGTGCCAGCAGTCGGTGGAATAGCAATCAGCCCCAGCATTTT. It codes for CASSRWNSNQPQHF.